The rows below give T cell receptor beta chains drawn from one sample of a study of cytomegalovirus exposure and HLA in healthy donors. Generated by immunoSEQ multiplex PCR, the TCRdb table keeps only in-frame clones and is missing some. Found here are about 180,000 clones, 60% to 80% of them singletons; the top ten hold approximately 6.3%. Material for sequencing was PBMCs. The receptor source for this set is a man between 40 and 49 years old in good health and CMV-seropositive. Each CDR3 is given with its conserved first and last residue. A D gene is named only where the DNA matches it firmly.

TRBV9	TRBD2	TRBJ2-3	CASSVLAGATDTQYF	TGTGCCAGCAGCGTCCTAGCGGGAGCTACAGATACGCAGTATTTT
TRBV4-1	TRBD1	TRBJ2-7	CASSQQGGDRDYEQYF	TGCGCCAGCAGCCAGCAAGGCGGGGACAGGGACTACGAGCAGTACTTC
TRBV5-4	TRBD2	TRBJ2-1	CASSRSRTSDEQFF	TGTGCCAGCAGCAGGTCTCGGACTAGCGATGAGCAGTTCTTC
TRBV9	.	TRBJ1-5	CASRTGRKAQHF	TGTGCCAGCAGAACCGGGAGGAAGGCCCAGCATTTT
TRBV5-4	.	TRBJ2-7	CASSMDTRGMEYF	TGTGCCAGCAGCATGGACACCCGGGGGATGGAGTACTTC
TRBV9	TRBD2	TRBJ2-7	CASSVTSGYEQYF	TGTGCCAGCAGCGTCACTAGCGGCTACGAGCAGTACTTC
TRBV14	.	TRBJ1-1	CASSQVGGMNTEAFF	TGTGCCAGCAGCCAAGTAGGGGGAATGAACACTGAAGCTTTCTTT
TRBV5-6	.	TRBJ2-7	CASSPDRTYSYEQYF	TGTGCCAGCAGCCCCGACAGGACCTACTCCTACGAGCAGTACTTC
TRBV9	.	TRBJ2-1	CASSALLSNSYNEQFF	TGTGCCAGCAGCGCCCTACTTAGCAACTCCTACAATGAGCAGTTCTTC
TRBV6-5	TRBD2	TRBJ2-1	CASGASGSNEQFF	TGTGCCAGCGGGGCTAGCGGGAGTAATGAGCAGTTCTTC
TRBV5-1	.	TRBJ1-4	CASSAAEGLEKLFF	TGCGCCAGCAGCGCGGCGGAGGGGCTTGAAAAACTGTTTTTT
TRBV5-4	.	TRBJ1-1	CASSLRMNTEAFF	TGTGCCAGCAGCCTCAGGATGAACACTGAAGCTTTCTTT
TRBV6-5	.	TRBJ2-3	CASSAQGSSTDTQYF	TGTGCCAGCAGTGCCCAGGGGTCTAGCACAGATACGCAGTATTTT
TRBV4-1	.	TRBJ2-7	CASSQVDYPEGEQYF	TGCGCCAGCAGCCAAGTCGACTATCCTGAGGGCGAGCAGTACTTC
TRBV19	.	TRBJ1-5	CASSIVDGLNQPQHF	TGTGCCAGTAGTATAGTGGATGGACTCAATCAGCCCCAGCATTTT
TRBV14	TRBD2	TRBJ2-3	CASSQEGTSGASTDTQYF	TGTGCCAGCAGCCAAGAGGGGACTAGCGGGGCTAGCACAGATACGCAGTATTTT
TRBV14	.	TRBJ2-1	CASSRETTYNEQFF	TGTGCCAGCAGCCGTGAGACTACCTACAATGAGCAGTTCTTC
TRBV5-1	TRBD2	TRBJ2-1	CASSLGPSGSSDNEQFF	TGCGCCAGCAGCTTGGGCCCTAGCGGGAGCTCCGACAATGAGCAGTTCTTC
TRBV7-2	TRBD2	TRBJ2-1	CASSAVGTSGSNEQFF	TGTGCCAGCAGCGCCGTAGGGACTAGCGGGAGTAATGAGCAGTTCTTC
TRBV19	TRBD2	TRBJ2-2	CASSVTGTSGRGVTGELFF	TGTGCCAGTAGTGTCACCGGGACTAGCGGGAGGGGGGTCACCGGGGAGCTGTTTTTT
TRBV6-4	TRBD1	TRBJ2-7	CASSPRTGGIYEQYF	TGTGCCAGCAGTCCTCGGACAGGGGGAATTTACGAGCAGTACTTC
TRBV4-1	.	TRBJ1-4	CASSQVGGGTNEKLFF	TGCGCCAGCAGCCAAGTCGGGGGAGGAACTAATGAAAAACTGTTTTTT
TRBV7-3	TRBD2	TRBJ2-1	CASSLNSGRGIYNEQFF	TGTGCCAGCAGCTTAAATAGCGGGAGGGGTATATACAATGAGCAGTTCTTC
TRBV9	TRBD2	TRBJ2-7	CASSVDLAGYEQYF	TGTGCCAGCAGCGTAGATCTAGCGGGTTACGAGCAGTACTTC